Following are 5 T cell receptor beta chains from one sample sequenced in a study of PD-L1 blockade in urothelial cancer. The time point: peripheral blood 6 weeks after treatment start. The method was immunoSEQ multiplex PCR; TCRdb's version includes in-frame clones alone and lacks a portion of them. This sample has around 69,000 clones, with approximately 90% found just once. The sequences come from PBMCs, collected around atezolizumab (anti-PD-L1) treatment. These receptors all come from a woman of 80 years or more with urothelial cancer.

This rearrangement joins TRBV18 to TRBJ1-1; 7 nucleotides match TRBD1. Per germline, CDR1 KGHSH and CDR2 LQKENI. V gave up 6 bases and J gave up 10 bases; unmatched junction bases: 11. This CDR3 region has 13 residues. CDR3 nucleotide sequence: TGTGCCAGCTCCCAATCCATATCAGGGGGAGCTTTCTTT. This translates into CASSQSISGGAFF.

This chain connects TRBV28 to TRBJ2-7; possible D gene TRBD2, 5 bases. CDR1 and CDR2 (germline): MDHEN, SYDVKM. V was trimmed by 5 bases and J by 4 bases, leaving 15 bases between them. The CDR3 runs to 14 residues. The CDR3 nucleotides are TGTGCCAGCAGTACTCCCGGGATTCCTTACGAGCAGTACTTC. It translates to CASSTPGIPYEQYF. The variable domain in full, with the rest retrieved from reference TRBV28 and TRBJ2-7, is DVKVTQSSRYLVKRTGEKVFLECVQDMDHENMFWYRQDPGLGLRLIYFSYDVKMKEKGDIPEGYSVSREKKERFSLILESASTNQTSMYLCASSTPGIPYEQYFGPGTRLTVT.

The chain has TRBV18 and TRBJ1-5; 10 bases are shared with TRBD1. CDR1 and CDR2 (germline): KGHSH, LQKENI. CDR3 length: 14 amino acids. With V trimmed by 2 bases and J by 5 bases, 0 bases remained unmatched. The CDR3 sequence is CASSPGTGDQPQHF. The CDR3 DNA reads TGTGCCAGCTCACCAGGGACAGGGGATCAGCCCCAGCATTTT.

The chain is built from TRBV28 and TRBJ1-5; 10 bases align to TRBD1. The CDR3 is 13 residues long. Germline CDR1 and CDR2: MDHEN and SYDVKM. The J segment lost 6 bases and the V segment lost 5 bases, leaving 1 base of the junction unmatched. The chain's CDR3 is CASSRTGGQPQHF. CDR3 nucleotides: TGTGCCAGCAGTAGGACAGGGGGTCAGCCCCAGCATTTT.

The gene calls are TRBV5-1 and TRBJ2-7; D possibly corresponds to TRBD2 (5 bases). V was shortened by 5 bases and J by 7 bases, with 19 bases between the two germline ends. The germline gives CDR1 SGHRS, CDR2 YFSETQ. This CDR3 contains 14 residues. The CDR3 bases are TGCGCCAGCAGACTGGTAGAGGGAGCTGGTGAGCAGTACTTC. Amino acids: CASRLVEGAGEQYF.